The 32 T cell receptor beta chains presented below share a single source sample, sequenced in a study of tumor and adjacent non-tumor tissue in lung cancer. Three rounds of nested PCR, following a modified ARM-PCR protocol, produced the TCRbeta library. TCRdb reanalysed the multiplex PCR reads using MiXCR and keeps one entry per CDR3 protein. Of about 66,000 distinct CDR3 sequences in the sample, around 78% were seen once. The template was RNA from unsorted bulk tissue. The sequenced sample consisted of lung tumor tissue. The receptors here all came from a man in his 60s with non-small cell lung cancer.

A note on this clonotype: The CDR3 ends on some other residue instead of the conserved phenylalanine or tryptophan, so this is likely a read error. The DNA is omitted, as the CDR3 cannot be located on it reliably, and the CDR3 follows TCRdb's listing. The rearrangement links TRBV20-1 to TRBJ2-1; the table calls TRBD2, which could not be checked here. Germline loops: CDR1 DFQATT, CDR2 SNEGSKA (reference sequence). The CDR3 is 14 amino acids in total, end residues counted. The CDR3 loop is CSARDQRTSYEQLY.

The V and J genes are TRBV20-1 and TRBJ2-1; 10 bases agree with TRBD2. Germline CDR1 is DFQATT and CDR2 is SNEGSKA (reference sequence). The CDR3 has 15 amino acids. V lost 7 bases to trimming and J lost 6 bases; unmatched junction nucleotides: 12. CDR3 residues: CSVDPGASGSNEQFF. The CDR3 DNA sequence: TGCAGTGTCGACCCGGGGGCTAGCGGGAGCAATGAGCAGTTCTTC.

This clonotype was counted a single time. The germline gene is not matched at one end of the junction; a read error may be the cause. The V gene is TRBV6-1, the J gene TRBJ2-3; D might be TRBD1 or TRBD2, each matching 5 bases. This CDR3 spans 14 amino acids. Germline-derived CDR1 and CDR2 are MNHNS and SASEGT. CDR3 sequence: CASSSGRPTDTQYF. The CDR3 DNA reads TGTGCCAGCAGTTCGGGGCGTCCGACAGATACGCAGTACTTT.

As for this clonotype: No conserved phenylalanine or tryptophan ends this CDR3, so it is likely a read error. The J gene is TRBJ2-5, the V gene TRBV29-1, with D tentatively TRBD1 (6 bases). The CDR3 contains 12 residues. Germline-derived CDR1 and CDR2 are SQVTM and ANQGSEA. The V gene lost 8 bases and the J gene lost 2 bases, with 12 bases spanning the gap. The CDR3 DNA reads as TGCAGCCTCTACAGGGCACAAGAGACCCAGTACATC. Translation gives CSLYRAQETQYI.

The V call is TRBV20-1, the J call TRBJ2-1; unclear D gene. The length of the CDR3 is 15 residues. Per the germline V gene, CDR1 is DFQATT and CDR2 is SNEGSKA (reference sequence). V lost 2 bases and J lost 8, with 19 bases in between. Here the CDR3 DNA reads TGCAGTGCTAGAATATTAGGTACTTGTGGGGATGAGCAGTTCTTC. Its protein product is CSARILGTCGDEQFF.

The V gene is TRBV5-5, the J gene TRBJ2-7; D gene ambiguous. The CDR3 is 13 residues long. Trimming removed 8 bases from V and 1 base from J, with 13 bases in between. Germline V gene data show CDR1 as SGHKS and CDR2 as YYEKEE (reference sequence). This CDR3 is CARSPGPSYEQYF. In nucleotides, the CDR3 is TGTGCCAGAAGCCCCGGGCCATCCTACGAGCAGTACTTC.

By frequency in the sample, this clonotype is medium-sized (0.01 to 0.1%). V is TRBV29-1 and J is TRBJ2-2; 9 bases are a match to TRBD1. V was pared by 7 bases and J by 7 bases, with 13 bases of the junction left unmatched. The CDR3 runs to 15 residues. CDR1 SQVTM and CDR2 ANQGSEA come from the germline V gene. CDR3 loop: CSGGSGQGIGGELFF. In DNA form, the CDR3 reads TGCAGCGGTGGCTCGGGACAGGGAATCGGCGGGGAGCTGTTTTTT.

Worth noting for this clonotype: A read error is possible here, since a much larger clone lies one base away. The rearrangement links TRBV20-1 to TRBJ2-7; D is possibly TRBD1 (6 bases). The CDR3 extends over 11 amino acids. Germline V gene lookup returns CDR1 DFQATT and CDR2 SNEGSKA (reference sequence). V gave up 6 bases and J gave up 5 bases, with 11 bases separating them. CDR3 sequence (DNA): TGCAGTGCGGAGGACAGCGACGAGCAGTACTTC. Translating gives CSAEDSDEQYF.

A word on this clonotype: This sequence may be a read error, since a much larger clone differs from it by one base. It is likely a read error, because the conserved phenylalanine at the end of the CDR3 is missing. The CDR3 DNA follows: TGTGCCAGCAGCACCCCGGGACTAGCGGGAGATCAGGAGCAGTTCCTC. Its protein product is CASSTPGLAGDQEQFL. The V and J genes are TRBV7-3 and TRBJ2-1; 14 bases agree with TRBD2. The CDR3 runs 16 residues. CDR1 is SGHTA and CDR2 is FQGTGA in the germline V gene. Germline trimming cut 5 bases from V and 10 bases from J; bases unmatched to any gene: 10.

A note on this clonotype: A junction end diverges from the germline sequence, so it may reflect a read error. V gene TRBV6-1 combines with J gene TRBJ2-1; 14 nucleotides agree with TRBD2. This CDR3 comprises 16 residues. CDR1 is MNHNS and CDR2 is SASEGT in the germline V gene. The CDR3 DNA follows: TGTGCAAGCAGTGAAAAGGGACTAGCGGGAGAGGATGAGCAGTTCTTC. Amino acids: CASSEKGLAGEDEQFF.

This clonotype was observed a single time. At one end the junction does not follow the germline gene, possibly because of a read error. V gene TRBV29-1 combines with J gene TRBJ2-1; the D gene is possibly TRBD2 (6 bases). The V gene's germline CDR1 is SQVTM and CDR2 ANQGSEA. This CDR3 has 16 residues. For the CDR3, the DNA is TGCAGCGTTGAGTCCATGTTAGCGGACGATTACAAAGAGCAGTTCTTC. This sequence encodes CSVESMLADDYKEQFF.

As for this clonotype: This CDR3 is missing its conserved last phenylalanine or tryptophan, likely due to a read error. The chain carries TRBV29-1 and TRBJ2-2; possibly TRBD2 for D (6 bases). Trimming cost V 3 bases and J 4 bases, with 6 bases left between them. The CDR3 contains 12 residues. Germline V gene sequence: CDR1 SQVTM, CDR2 ANQGSEA. In DNA form, the CDR3 reads TGCAGCGTTGAGGGGGGCACCGGGGAGCTGTTTTGT. Translation gives CSVEGGTGELFC.

This clonotype was seen many times. CDR3 protein: CASSPRLASTDTQYF. The CDR3 bases are TGTGCCAGCAGCCCCCGACTAGCTAGCACAGATACGCAGTATTTT. This chain connects TRBV14 to TRBJ2-3; 7 bases match TRBD2. The CDR3 contains 15 residues. The V gene's germline CDR1 is SGHDN and CDR2 FVKESK. Germline trimming cut 4 bases from V and 0 bases from J; bases unmatched to any gene: 4.

On this clonotype itself: A much larger clone differs by one base, so this may be a read error. V gene TRBV6-5 combines with J gene TRBJ1-6; D unclear. The germline V gene has CDR1 MNHEY and CDR2 SVGAGI. The CDR3 consists of 13 residues. The CDR3, as DNA: TGTGCCAGCAGTTACTCGTCTAATTCACTCCTCCACTTT. Protein product: CASSYSSNSLLHF.

This clonotype was seen just once. Here the CDR3 omits its conserved ending phenylalanine or tryptophan, so a read error is the likely source. This rearrangement joins TRBV29-1 to TRBJ2-7, with D possibly TRBD2 on 6 matching bases. CDR3 size: 15 residues. Per germline, CDR1 SQVTM and CDR2 ANQGSEA. The CDR3 nucleotides read TGCAGCGTTGAAGATCGGGAAAGGGACTCCTACAAGCAGTACTTA. Its protein product is CSVEDRERDSYKQYL.

With regard to this clonotype: An end of the junction differs from the germline gene, which may be a read error. The CDR3 DNA follows: TGCGCCAGTAGTGACGGAGGGAACCTCTACGAGCAGTATTTC. Protein sequence: CASSDGGNLYEQYF. V is TRBV10-2 and J is TRBJ2-7; D possibly corresponds to TRBD2 (6 bases). CDR3 length: 14 amino acids. Germline loops: CDR1 WSHSY, CDR2 SAAADI.

The genes are TRBV29-1 and TRBJ2-1; weak D call: TRBD2 (5 bases). Between the trimmed V and J ends, which lost 8 bases and 7 bases, there was a span of 12 bases. Germline CDR1 is SQVTM and CDR2 is ANQGSEA. The CDR3 is 11 residues long. The CDR3 DNA reads TGCAGCAGTACTAGAGGGAATGAGCAGTTCTTC. It codes for CSSTRGNEQFF.

As regards this clonotype: Its ends do not fully match the called genes, so a read error is possible. This chain joins TRBV20-1 and TRBJ1-1; 9 bases fit TRBD1. This CDR3 region has 14 residues. Per germline, CDR1 DFQATT and CDR2 SNEGSKA (reference sequence). CDR3 bases: TGCACTACTAGTGGGGACAGGGAAGGCATTGAAGCTTTATTT. It yields the protein CTTSGDREGIEALF.

As regards this clonotype: One junction end does not reproduce the germline sequence, and a read error may be involved. The chain uses TRBV6-5 and TRBJ2-6; TRBD1 might be the D (5 bases). The CDR3 is made up of 14 amino acids. Germline V gives CDR1 MNHEY, CDR2 SVGAGI. The CDR3 loop is CASSRLSGANVLTF. CDR3 DNA: TGTGCCAGCAGCAGGCTATCTGGGGCAAACGTCCTGACTTTC.

The chain is built from TRBV6-6 and TRBJ1-2; D might be TRBD1 (5 bases). The CDR3 is 15 amino acids. CDR1 is MNHNY, CDR2 SVGAGI, per germline (reference sequence). Trimming removed 0 bases at V and 10 bases at J, with 18 bases between. The CDR3 coding sequence is TGTGCCAGCAGTTACTCGAGTAAGAAGGGACGTGACTACACCTTC. It translates to CASSYSSKKGRDYTF.

The chain recombines TRBV6-1 with TRBJ2-1; 14 nucleotides agree with TRBD2. Germline-derived CDR1 and CDR2 are MNHNS and SASEGT. This CDR3 contains 16 residues. CDR3 region: CACSEEGLAGEDEQFF. The CDR3 nucleotides are TGTGCTTGCAGTGAAGAGGGACTAGCGGGAGAGGATGAGCAGTTCTTC.

On this clonotype itself: The missing conserved phenylalanine or tryptophan at the end of this CDR3 makes a read error likely. The J gene is TRBJ1-1, the V gene TRBV29-1; D ambiguous. This CDR3 has 14 residues. In germline, CDR1 is SQVTM, CDR2 ANQGSEA. The V end lost 4 bases, the J end lost 1 base, and 13 bases lay between the germline ends. The CDR3: CSVGIVIGNTEAFY. In DNA form, the CDR3 reads TGCAGCGTTGGTATAGTCATCGGGAACACTGAAGCTTTCTAT.

As regards this clonotype: One junction end disagrees with the germline gene, perhaps due to a read error. The CDR3 DNA sequence: TGTGCCAGCAATTACAGACCGAAAACCGGGGAGCTGTTTTTT. This encodes CASNYRPKTGELFF. The chain employs TRBV6-5 and TRBJ2-2; no reliable D call. Germline assignment: CDR1 MNHEY and CDR2 SVGAGI. This CDR3 has 14 residues.

On this clonotype: One junction end disagrees with the germline gene, perhaps due to a read error. The rearrangement links TRBV20-1 to TRBJ2-1; D is uncertain. This CDR3 region has 14 residues. Germline V CDR1 and CDR2: DFQATT, SNEGSKA (reference sequence). CDR3 in amino acids: CSARVRVGVNEQFF. As DNA, the CDR3 is TGCAGTGCTAGAGTTCGGGTAGGAGTCAATGAACAGTTCTTC.

Points on this clonotype: The junction does not match germline at one end; this may be a read error. The CDR3 nucleotides read TGTTCCAGCAGTTTAGACAAAAACTACGAGCAGTACTTC. Its translation: CSSSLDKNYEQYF. The chain has TRBV28 and TRBJ2-7; D is unclear. CDR1 and CDR2 (germline): MDHEN, SYDVKM. CDR3 length: 13 residues.

Remarks on this clonotype: An end of the junction does not agree with germline; a read error may underlie this. The J gene is TRBJ2-1, the V gene TRBV29-1; D gene uncertain. Germline V gives CDR1 SQVTM, CDR2 ANQGSEA. The CDR3 has 14 residues. The chain's CDR3 is CSVVGTRHHNEQFF. CDR3 DNA sequence: TGCAGCGTTGTCGGCACCCGACACCACAATGAACAGTTCTTC.

Sample share makes this clonotype medium-sized (0.01 to 0.1%). This chain links TRBV10-2 with TRBJ2-5; D is ambiguous. Germline lookup yields CDR1 WSHSY and CDR2 SAAADI. V lost 6 bases to trimming and J lost 1 base, with 9 bases between them. The CDR3 length is 13 residues. CDR3 sequence: CASSVMGQETQYF. In nucleotides, the CDR3 is TGCGCCAGCAGCGTGATGGGCCAAGAGACCCAGTACTTC.

The J gene is TRBJ1-5, the V gene TRBV20-1, with D possibly being TRBD1 (5 bases). The CDR3 has 13 residues. CDR1 is DFQATT and CDR2 is SNEGSKA in the germline V gene (reference sequence). V lost 4 bases and J 1 base, leaving 8 bases between the germline ends. The CDR3 sequence: CSATRQSNQPQHF. As DNA, the CDR3 is TGCAGTGCTACGAGACAGAGCAATCAGCCCCAGCATTTT.

This clonotype was seen a handful of times. The rearrangement joins TRBV11-2 to TRBJ1-1; D ambiguous. Trimming removed 0 bases at V and 7 bases at J, with 12 bases between. The CDR3 has 14 residues. CDR1 is SGHAT, CDR2 FQNNGV, per germline. The CDR3 here is CASSLDSREHEAFF. CDR3 DNA: TGTGCCAGCAGCTTAGACTCGAGAGAACATGAAGCTTTCTTT. Based on the CDR3 plus reference TRBV11-2 and TRBJ1-1, the full variable domain is EAGVAQSPRYKIIEKRQSVAFWCNPISGHATLYWYQQILGQGPKLLIQFQNNGVVDDSQLPKDRFSAERLKGVDSTLKIQPAKLEDSAVYLCASSLDSREHEAFFGQGTRLTVV.

Comments on this clonotype: In this CDR3 the conserved last residue, phenylalanine or tryptophan, is missing, so a read error is likely. The chain links TRBV6-2 or TRBV6-3 to TRBJ1-1, with a weak D call TRBD1 (5 bases). Per the germline V gene, CDR1 is MNHEY and CDR2 is SVGEGT. CDR3 length: 13 residues. The CDR3 coding sequence is TGTGCAAGCACTTTTTCAGGGAAAAATGAAGCTTTCTAT. Amino acids: CASTFSGKNEAFY.

This clonotype has a single count. This chain connects TRBV6-6 to TRBJ1-5; tentative D call: TRBD1 (5 bases). The length of the CDR3 is 13 residues. CDR1 and CDR2 (germline): MNHNY, SVGAGI (reference sequence). V lost 9 bases and J lost 4, with 13 bases in between. CDR3 coding DNA: TGTGCCAGAAAACAGGCGGGGAATCAGCCCCAGCATTTT. Translation: CARKQAGNQPQHF.

This clonotype was detected only a few times. V usage is TRBV6-2 or TRBV6-3 and J usage is TRBJ2-1, with no clear D. V lost 10 bases to trimming and J lost 8 bases, with 18 bases between them. Germline assignment: CDR1 MNHEY and CDR2 SVGEGT. The CDR3 is 13 residues long. The CDR3 DNA reads TGTGCCAACAGCCAAGTCATTGGTTATGAGCAGTTCTTC. Encoded protein: CANSQVIGYEQFF.